This TCR beta chain is drawn from a study of PD-L1 blockade in urothelial cancer. About the research overall: Male sex and bladder-origin urothelial cancer were recorded for about 90% of the roughly 30 patients. Blood-derived samples held a median roughly 150,000 T cells.

TCRdb keeps only in-frame clones here, not all; method: immunoSEQ multiplex PCR. The data hold around 100,000 clones, with 75% to 95% observed a single time. There are 15 residues in the CDR3. Germline V lookup: CDR1 MNHEY, CDR2 SVGAGI. With 5 bases removed from V and 4 bases from J, the gap between germline ends came to 17 bases. The time point: peripheral blood 6 weeks after treatment start. Patients' cancers were locally advanced or metastatic urothelial carcinomas. The number of samples from each patient was between 1 and 8, taken pretreatment and on-treatment. This specimen consisted of PBMCs, obtained around atezolizumab (anti-PD-L1) treatment. This TCR came from a man between 60 and 75 years old with urothelial cancer. The V gene is TRBV6-5, the J gene TRBJ1-2; D remains ambiguous. CDR3 sequence (DNA): TGTGCCAGCAGTCCCCGCCGAGGATTTGGCTATGGCTACACCTTC. This translates into CASSPRRGFGYGYTF.